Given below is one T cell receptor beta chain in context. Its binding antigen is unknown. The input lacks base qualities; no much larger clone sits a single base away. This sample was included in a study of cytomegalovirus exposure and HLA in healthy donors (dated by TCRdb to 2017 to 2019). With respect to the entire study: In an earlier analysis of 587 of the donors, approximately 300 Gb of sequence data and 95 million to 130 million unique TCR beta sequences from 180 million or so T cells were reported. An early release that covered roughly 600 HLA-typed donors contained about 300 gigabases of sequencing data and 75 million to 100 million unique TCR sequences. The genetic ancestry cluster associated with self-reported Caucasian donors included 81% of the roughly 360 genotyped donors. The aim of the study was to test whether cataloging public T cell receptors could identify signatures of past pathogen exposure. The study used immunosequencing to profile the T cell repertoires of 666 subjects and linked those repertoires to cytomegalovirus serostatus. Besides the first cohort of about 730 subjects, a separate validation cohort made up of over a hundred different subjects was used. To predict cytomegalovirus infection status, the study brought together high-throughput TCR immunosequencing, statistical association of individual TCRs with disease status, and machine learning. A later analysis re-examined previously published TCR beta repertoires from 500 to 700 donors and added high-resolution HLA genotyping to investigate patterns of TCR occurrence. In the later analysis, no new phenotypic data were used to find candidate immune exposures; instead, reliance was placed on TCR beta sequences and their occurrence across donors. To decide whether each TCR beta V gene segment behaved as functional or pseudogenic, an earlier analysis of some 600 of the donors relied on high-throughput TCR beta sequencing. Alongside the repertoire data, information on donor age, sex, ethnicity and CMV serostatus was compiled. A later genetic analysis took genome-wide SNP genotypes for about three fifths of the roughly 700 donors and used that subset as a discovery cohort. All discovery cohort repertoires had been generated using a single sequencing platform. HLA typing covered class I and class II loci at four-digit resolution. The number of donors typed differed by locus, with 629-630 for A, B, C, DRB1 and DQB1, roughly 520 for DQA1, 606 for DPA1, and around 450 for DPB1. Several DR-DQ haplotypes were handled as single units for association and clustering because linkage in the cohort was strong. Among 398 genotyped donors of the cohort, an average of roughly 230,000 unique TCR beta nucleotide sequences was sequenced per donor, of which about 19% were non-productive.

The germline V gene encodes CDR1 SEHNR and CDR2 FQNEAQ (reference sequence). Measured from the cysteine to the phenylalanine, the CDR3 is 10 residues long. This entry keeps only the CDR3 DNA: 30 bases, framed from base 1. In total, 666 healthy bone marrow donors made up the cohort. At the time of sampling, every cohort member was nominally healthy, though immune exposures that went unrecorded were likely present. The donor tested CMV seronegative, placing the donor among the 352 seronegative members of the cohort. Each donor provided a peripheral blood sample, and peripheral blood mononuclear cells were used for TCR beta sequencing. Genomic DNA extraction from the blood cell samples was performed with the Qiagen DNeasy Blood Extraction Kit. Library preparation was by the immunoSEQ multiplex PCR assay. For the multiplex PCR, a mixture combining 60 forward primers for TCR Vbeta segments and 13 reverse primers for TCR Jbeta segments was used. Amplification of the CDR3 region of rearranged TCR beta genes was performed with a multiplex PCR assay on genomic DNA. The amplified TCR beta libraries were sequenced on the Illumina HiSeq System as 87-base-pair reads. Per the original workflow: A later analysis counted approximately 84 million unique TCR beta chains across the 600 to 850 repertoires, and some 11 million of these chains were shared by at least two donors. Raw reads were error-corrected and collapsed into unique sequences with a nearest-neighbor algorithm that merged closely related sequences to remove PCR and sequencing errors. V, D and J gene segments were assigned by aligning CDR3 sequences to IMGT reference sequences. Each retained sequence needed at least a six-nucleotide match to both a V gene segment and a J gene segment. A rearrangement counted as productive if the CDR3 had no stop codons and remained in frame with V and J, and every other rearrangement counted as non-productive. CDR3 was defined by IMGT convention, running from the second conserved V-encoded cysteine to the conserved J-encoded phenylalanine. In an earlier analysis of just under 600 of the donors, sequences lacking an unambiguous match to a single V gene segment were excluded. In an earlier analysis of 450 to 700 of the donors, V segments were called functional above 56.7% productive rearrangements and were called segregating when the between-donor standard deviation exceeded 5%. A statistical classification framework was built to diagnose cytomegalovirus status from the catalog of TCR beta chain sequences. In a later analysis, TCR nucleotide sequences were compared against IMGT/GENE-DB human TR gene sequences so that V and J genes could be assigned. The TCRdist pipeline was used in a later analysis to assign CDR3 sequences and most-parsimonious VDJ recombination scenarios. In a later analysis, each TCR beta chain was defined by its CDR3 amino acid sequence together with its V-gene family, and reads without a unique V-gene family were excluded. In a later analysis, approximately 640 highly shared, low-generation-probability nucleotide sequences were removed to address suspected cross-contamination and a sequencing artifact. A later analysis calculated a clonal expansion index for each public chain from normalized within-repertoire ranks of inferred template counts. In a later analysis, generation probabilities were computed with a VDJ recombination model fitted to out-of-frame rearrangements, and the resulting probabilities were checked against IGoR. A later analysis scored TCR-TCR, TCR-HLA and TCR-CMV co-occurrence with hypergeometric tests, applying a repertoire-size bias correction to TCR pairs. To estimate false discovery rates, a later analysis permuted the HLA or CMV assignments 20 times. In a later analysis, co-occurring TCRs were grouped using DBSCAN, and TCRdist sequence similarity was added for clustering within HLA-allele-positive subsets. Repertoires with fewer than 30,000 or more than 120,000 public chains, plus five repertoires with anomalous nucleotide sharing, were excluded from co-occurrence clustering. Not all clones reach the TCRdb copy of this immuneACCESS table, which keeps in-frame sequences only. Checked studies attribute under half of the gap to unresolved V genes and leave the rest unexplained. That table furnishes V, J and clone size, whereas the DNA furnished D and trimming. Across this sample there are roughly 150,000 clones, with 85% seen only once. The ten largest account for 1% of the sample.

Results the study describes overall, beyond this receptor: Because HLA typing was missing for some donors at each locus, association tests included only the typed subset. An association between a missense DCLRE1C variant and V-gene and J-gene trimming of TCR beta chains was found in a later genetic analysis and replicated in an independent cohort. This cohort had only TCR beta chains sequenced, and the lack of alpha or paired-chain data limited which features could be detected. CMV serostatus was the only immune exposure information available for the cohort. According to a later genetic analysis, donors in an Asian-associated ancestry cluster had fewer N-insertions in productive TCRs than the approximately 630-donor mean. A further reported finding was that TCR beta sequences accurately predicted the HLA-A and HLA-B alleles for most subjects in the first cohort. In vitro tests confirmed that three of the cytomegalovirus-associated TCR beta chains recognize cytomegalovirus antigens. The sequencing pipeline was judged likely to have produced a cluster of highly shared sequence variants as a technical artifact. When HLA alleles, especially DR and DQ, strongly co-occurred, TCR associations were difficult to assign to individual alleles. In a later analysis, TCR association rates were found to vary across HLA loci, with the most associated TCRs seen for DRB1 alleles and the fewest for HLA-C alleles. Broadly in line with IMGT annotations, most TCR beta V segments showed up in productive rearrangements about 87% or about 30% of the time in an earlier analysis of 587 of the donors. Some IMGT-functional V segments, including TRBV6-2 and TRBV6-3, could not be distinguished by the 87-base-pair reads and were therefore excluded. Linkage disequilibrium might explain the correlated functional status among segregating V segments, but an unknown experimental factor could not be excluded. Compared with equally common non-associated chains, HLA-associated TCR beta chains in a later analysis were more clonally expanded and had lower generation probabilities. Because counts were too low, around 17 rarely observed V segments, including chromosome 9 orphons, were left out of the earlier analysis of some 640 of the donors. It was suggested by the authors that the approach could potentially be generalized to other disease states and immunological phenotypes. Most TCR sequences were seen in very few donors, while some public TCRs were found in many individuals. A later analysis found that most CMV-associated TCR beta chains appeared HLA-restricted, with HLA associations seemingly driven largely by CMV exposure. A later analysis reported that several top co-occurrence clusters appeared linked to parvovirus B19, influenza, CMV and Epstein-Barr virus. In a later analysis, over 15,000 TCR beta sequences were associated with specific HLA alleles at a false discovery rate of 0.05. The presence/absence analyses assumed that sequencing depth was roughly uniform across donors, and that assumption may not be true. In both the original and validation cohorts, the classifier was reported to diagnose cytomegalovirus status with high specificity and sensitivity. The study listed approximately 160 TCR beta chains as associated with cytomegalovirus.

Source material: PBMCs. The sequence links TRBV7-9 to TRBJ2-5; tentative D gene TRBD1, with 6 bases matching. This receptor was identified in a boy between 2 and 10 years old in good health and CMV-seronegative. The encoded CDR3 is CAVGGETQYF. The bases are TGTGCTGTAGGGGGAGAGACCCAGTACTTC.